This T cell receptor (beta chain) was recovered during a study of cytomegalovirus exposure and HLA in healthy donors. PCR used 60 Vbeta primers and 13 Jbeta primers. Sequencing used immunoSEQ multiplex PCR; TCRdb keeps in-frame clones, though not all of them. The data show roughly 130,000 clones, around 77% seen once. This CDR3 contains 15 residues. Germline V lookup: CDR1 MGHDK, CDR2 SYGVNS. V trimming: 3 bases; J trimming: 4 bases; junction bases outside the gene matches: 5. This receptor was obtained from a man aged 30 to 45 in good health and CMV-seronegative. This sequence joins TRBV25-1 and TRBJ2-2; TRBD1 aligns across 7 bases. The sequencing sample was made of PBMCs. The CDR3 DNA follows: TGTGCCAGCAGTGACGGGTCAGGGGGCACCGGGGAGCTGTTTTTT. Residues: CASSDGSGGTGELFF. Variable domain in full (rest from reference TRBV25-1 and TRBJ2-2): EADIYQTPRYLVIGTGKKITLECSQTMGHDKMYWYQQDPGMELHLIHYSYGVNSTEKGDLSSESTVSRIRTEHFPLTLESARPSHTSQYLCASSDGSGGTGELFFGEGSRLTVL.